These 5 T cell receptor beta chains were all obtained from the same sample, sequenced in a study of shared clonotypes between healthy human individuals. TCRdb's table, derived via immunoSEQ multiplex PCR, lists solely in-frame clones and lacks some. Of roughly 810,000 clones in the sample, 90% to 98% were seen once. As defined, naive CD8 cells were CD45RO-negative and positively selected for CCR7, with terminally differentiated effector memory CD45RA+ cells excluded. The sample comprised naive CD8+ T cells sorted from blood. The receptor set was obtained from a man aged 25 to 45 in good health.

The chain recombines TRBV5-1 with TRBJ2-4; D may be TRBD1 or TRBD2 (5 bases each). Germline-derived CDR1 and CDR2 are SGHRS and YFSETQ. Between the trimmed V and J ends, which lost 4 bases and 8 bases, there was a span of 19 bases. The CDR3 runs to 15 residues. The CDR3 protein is CASSHKRGTGYIQYF. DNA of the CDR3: TGCGCCAGCAGCCATAAGAGGGGCACCGGGTACATTCAGTACTTC.

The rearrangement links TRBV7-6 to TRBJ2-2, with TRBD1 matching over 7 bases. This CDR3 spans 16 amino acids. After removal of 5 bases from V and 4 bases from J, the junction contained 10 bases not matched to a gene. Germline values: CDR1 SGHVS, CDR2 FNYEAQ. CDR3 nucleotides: TGTGCCAGCAGCCCACCGACAGGGTTGGGCACCGGGGAGCTGTTTTTT. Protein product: CASSPPTGLGTGELFF.

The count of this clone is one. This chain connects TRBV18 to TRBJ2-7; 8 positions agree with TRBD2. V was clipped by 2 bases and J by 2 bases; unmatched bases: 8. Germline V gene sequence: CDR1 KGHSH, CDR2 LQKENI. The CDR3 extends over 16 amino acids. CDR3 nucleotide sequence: TGTGCCAGCTCACCAGTTGTCGGGAGGGCCACCTACGAGCAGTACTTC. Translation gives CASSPVVGRATYEQYF.

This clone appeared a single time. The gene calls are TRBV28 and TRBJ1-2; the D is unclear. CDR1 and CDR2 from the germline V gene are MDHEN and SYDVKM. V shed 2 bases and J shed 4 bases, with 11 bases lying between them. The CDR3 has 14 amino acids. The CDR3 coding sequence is TGTGCCAGCAGTTTACTCCCGGGGATCTATGGCTACACCTTC. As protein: CASSLLPGIYGYTF.

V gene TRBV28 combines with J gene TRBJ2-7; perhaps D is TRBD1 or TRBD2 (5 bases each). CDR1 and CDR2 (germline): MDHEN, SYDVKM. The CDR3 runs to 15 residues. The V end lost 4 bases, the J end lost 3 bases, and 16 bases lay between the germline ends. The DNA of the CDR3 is TGTGCCAGCAGTTCCATAGCGACAGAGAACTACGAGCAGTACTTC. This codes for CASSSIATENYEQYF.